Below, 5 T cell receptor beta chains from the same sample are listed, as sequenced in a study of blood T cell repertoires in COVID-19. The table came from immunoSEQ multiplex PCR; TCRdb's copy has only in-frame clones and leaves some out. The sample has fewer than 200,000 clones; 80% to 90% are singletons. The sequenced material came from peripheral blood. These TCRs come from a man aged 18 to 30 who had recovered from COVID-19.

V usage is TRBV6-5 and J usage is TRBJ2-7, with 7 bases identical to TRBD1. Germline V gives CDR1 MNHEY, CDR2 SVGAGI. The CDR3 is 15 residues long. V shed 0 bases, J shed 2 bases, and the junction held 4 bases outside the gene matches. For the CDR3, the DNA is TGTGCCAGCAGTTACTCTCACAGGGGACCCTACGAGCAGTACTTC. Protein sequence: CASSYSHRGPYEQYF.

This chain joins TRBV28 and TRBJ2-7, with 9 bases matching TRBD1. The CDR3 covers 14 residues. The V segment lost 3 bases and the J segment 7 bases; nucleotides outside the gene matches: 7. Germline V gives CDR1 MDHEN, CDR2 SYDVKM. CDR3 bases: TGTGCCAGCAGTTTTTCAGGACAGGGGTGGGAGCAGTACTTC. It translates to CASSFSGQGWEQYF.

V usage is TRBV19 and J usage is TRBJ1-1, with D possibly being TRBD1 (5 bases). Germline CDR1 reads LNHDA; CDR2 reads SQIVND (reference sequence). The CDR3 is made up of 14 amino acids. V gave up 2 bases and J gave up 1 base, with 8 bases separating them. Written as DNA, the CDR3 is TGTGCCAGTAGTATACTCCAGGGGAACACTGAAGCTTTCTTT. Its protein product is CASSILQGNTEAFF.

In its sample, this clone was seen a few times. The J gene is TRBJ2-3, the V gene TRBV5-4; the match to TRBD2 covers 8 bases. The CDR3 is made up of 16 amino acids. The germline CDR1 and CDR2 sequences are SGHNT and YYREEE (reference sequence). V lost 4 bases to trimming and J lost 2 bases; unmatched junction nucleotides: 9. CDR3 region: CASSPGLASSTDTQYF. CDR3 in DNA: TGTGCCAGCAGCCCCGGACTAGCCTCTTCCACAGATACGCAGTATTTT.

This CDR3 is CASSLGPTGTYEQYF. The CDR3 DNA sequence: TGTGCCAGCAGCCTAGGACCAACGGGGACCTACGAGCAGTACTTC. V and J are TRBV6-6 and TRBJ2-7; the D gene is possibly TRBD2 (5 bases). Germline loops: CDR1 MNHNY, CDR2 SVGAGI (reference sequence). Trimming removed 6 bases at V and 2 bases at J, with 17 bases between. The CDR3 runs to 15 residues.